This TCR beta chain was sequenced during a study of shared clonotypes between healthy human individuals. The germline V gene encodes CDR1 GTSNPN and CDR2 SVGIG (reference sequence). The CDR3 loop spans 14 amino acids. V dropped 1 base and J dropped 4; count of bases not matched to a gene: 4. Produced via immunoSEQ multiplex PCR; TCRdb's table is partial and in-frame only. The table has 550,000 to 600,000 clones, roughly 79% seen once; the top ten hold about 12%. The sequenced sample was PBMCs. The sequence derives from a woman in her 40s in good health. Some clones in this sample may be carry-over from other donors' samples. The chain couples TRBV30 to TRBJ2-1; 7 bases align to TRBD1. The CDR3, as DNA: TGTGCCTGGAGTGCCGGGACAGCATACAATGAGCAGTTCTTC. It translates to CAWSAGTAYNEQFF.